One and the same sample provided the 28 T cell receptor beta chains below, sequenced in a study of blood T cell repertoires in COVID-19. Clones were sequenced by immunoSEQ multiplex PCR, and TCRdb holds only the in-frame ones, with some missing. The top ten clones hold roughly 15% of a sample with about 69,000 clones, around 80% of them seen once. Sequencing was performed on peripheral blood. The receptors were gathered from a man in his fifties or sixties with COVID-19, enrolled during active disease.

V gene TRBV2 combines with J gene TRBJ1-2; maybe TRBD1 (5 bases). Trimming took off 3 bases at V and 4 bases at J, with 9 bases between the two ends. CDR1 SNHLY and CDR2 FYNNEI come from the germline V gene. CDR3 size: 13 residues. The CDR3 bases are TGTGCCAGCAGTGACAACAGGTCCTATGGCTACACCTTC. Translation: CASSDNRSYGYTF.

The chain carries TRBV27 and TRBJ2-2, with 7 bases that match TRBD1. The J segment lost 5 bases and the V segment lost 5 bases, leaving 2 bases of the junction unmatched. Germline V gives CDR1 MNHEY, CDR2 SMNVEV (reference sequence). The CDR3 totals 13 residues. The CDR3 protein is CASSPTGTGELFF. DNA of the CDR3: TGTGCCAGCAGTCCGACAGGGACCGGGGAGCTGTTTTTT.

The V call is TRBV11-2, the J call TRBJ2-1; 7 positions agree with TRBD1. V was pared by 5 bases and J by 0 bases, with 10 bases of the junction left unmatched. The CDR3 covers 17 residues. Germline CDR1 SGHAT, CDR2 FQNNGV. CDR3 DNA sequence: TGTGCCAGCAGCCCCCGGGACAGCAGGAGCTCCTACAATGAGCAGTTCTTC. This encodes CASSPRDSRSSYNEQFF.

This clone was seen only once. The chain has TRBV19 and TRBJ2-3; maybe TRBD1 (6 bases). V was shortened by 5 bases and J by 2 bases, with 14 bases between the two germline ends. This CDR3 spans 15 amino acids. CDR1 and CDR2 (germline): LNHDA, SQIVND (reference sequence). CDR3 bases: TGTGCCAGTAGTCTGACAGGACCCTTCACAGATACGCAGTATTTT. This sequence encodes CASSLTGPFTDTQYF.

In DNA form, the CDR3 reads TGTGCCAGCAGGCCAGGACAGGGGGGATTGGAGACCCAGTACTTC. Amino acid sequence: CASRPGQGGLETQYF. The chain carries TRBV7-9 and TRBJ2-5; 10 nucleotides line up with TRBD1. The CDR3 has 15 amino acids. Unmatched junction bases numbered 9, after V lost 6 bases and J lost 5 bases. The germline gives CDR1 SEHNR, CDR2 FQNEAQ (reference sequence).

CDR3 coding DNA: TGCGCCAGCAAGGACAGGGCACTCCAGGGAGAGACCCAGTACTTC. Amino acids: CASKDRALQGETQYF. The chain employs TRBV5-1 and TRBJ2-5; TRBD1 agrees at 8 bases. V lost 6 bases and J lost 4; bases outside the gene matches: 11. Germline values: CDR1 SGHRS, CDR2 YFSETQ. The CDR3 is 15 amino acids. The full variable domain, in which reference TRBV5-1 and TRBJ2-5 provide the parts outside the CDR3, is KAGVTQTPRYLIKTRGQQVTLSCSPISGHRSVSWYQQTPGQGLQFLFEYFSETQRNKGNFPGRFSGRQFSNSRSEMNVSTLELGDSALYLCASKDRALQGETQYFGPGTRLLVL.

This CDR3 reads CASAPWRTLNTGELFF. The DNA of the CDR3 is TGTGCTTCGGCGCCCTGGCGGACTTTGAACACCGGGGAGCTGTTTTTT. The V and J genes are TRBV12-5 and TRBJ2-2, with a weak D call TRBD2 (5 bases). The V gene lost 11 bases and the J gene lost 1 base, with 20 bases spanning the gap. The CDR3 consists of 16 residues. The germline CDR1 and CDR2 sequences are LGHNT and FRNRAP.

This clone was counted between two and nine times. This rearrangement joins TRBV5-4 to TRBJ2-7; D possibly corresponds to TRBD1 (6 bases). This CDR3 has 14 residues. V lost 3 bases to trimming and J lost 0 bases, with 10 bases between them. In germline, CDR1 is SGHNT, CDR2 YYREEE (reference sequence). The CDR3 coding sequence is TGTGCCAGCAGCTCGCAGGGGAGCTCCTACGAGCAGTACTTC. This gives the protein CASSSQGSSYEQYF.

This sequence joins TRBV7-2 and TRBJ1-5; 7 bases map to TRBD1. With 1 base clipped from V and 3 bases from J, the junction kept 3 bases outside the gene matches. From germline, CDR1 is SGHTA and CDR2 FQGNSA. The CDR3 runs to 15 residues. Written as DNA, the CDR3 is TGTGCCAGCAGCTTAGACAGGGGCTTCAATCAGCCCCAGCATTTT. It translates to CASSLDRGFNQPQHF.

This clone appeared a single time. V is TRBV9 and J is TRBJ2-2; 8 positions match TRBD1. Germline assignment: CDR1 SGDLS and CDR2 YYNGEE. The junction had 12 bases not matched to a gene; V was cut back by 0 bases and J by 2 bases. The CDR3 covers 19 residues. The CDR3 sequence: CASSVARAGGVSNTGELFF. The CDR3 bases are TGTGCCAGCAGCGTAGCCCGGGCAGGGGGCGTTTCAAACACCGGGGAGCTGTTTTTT.

The chain links TRBV7-2 to TRBJ1-2; D is ambiguous. This CDR3 is built from 14 residues. The V gene lost 9 bases and the J gene lost 4 bases, with 18 bases spanning the gap. Germline V gene sequence: CDR1 SGHTA, CDR2 FQGNSA. In nucleotides, the CDR3 is TGTGCCAGTTCTGGGCAGAGAGCTGGCTATGGCTACACCTTC. Translation: CASSGQRAGYGYTF.

The rearrangement links TRBV4-3 to TRBJ2-2; 10 bases are a match to TRBD2. The ends lost 0 bases at V and 8 bases at J; junction bases unmatched: 9. Germline V gene lookup returns CDR1 LGHNA and CDR2 YSLEER. This CDR3 has 17 amino acids. The CDR3 coding sequence is TGCGCCAGCAGCCAAGATGAAACTAGCGGGAATGGGGGGGAGCTGTTTTTT. Translating gives CASSQDETSGNGGELFF.

This clone was counted between two and nine times. V is TRBV19 and J is TRBJ2-1; 7 bases fit TRBD1. Germline values: CDR1 LNHDA, CDR2 SQIVND (reference sequence). This CDR3 is 14 amino acids long. V was pared by 8 bases and J by 6 bases, with 10 bases of the junction left unmatched. The CDR3: CASGNRGVGNEQFF. For the CDR3, the DNA is TGTGCCAGTGGAAACAGGGGAGTGGGCAATGAGCAGTTCTTC.

Worth noting for this clone: This sample includes further DNA sequences coding for the same CDR3. The chain combines TRBV5-6 with TRBJ2-5, with D possibly being TRBD2 (5 bases). Trimming took 1 base from V and 2 from J, leaving 6 bases between them. The CDR3 has 13 residues. CDR1 SGHDT and CDR2 YYEEEE come from the germline V gene. The chain's CDR3 is CASSLRGQETQYF. The CDR3 region has the DNA TGTGCCAGCAGCTTGCGGGGTCAAGAGACCCAGTACTTC.

The genes are TRBV3-1 (or the pseudogene TRBV3-2) and TRBJ1-5; TRBD1 matches at 10 bases. The germline CDR1 and CDR2 sequences are LGHDT and YNNKEL (reference sequence). Trimming removed 4 bases from V and 3 bases from J; junction bases left unmatched: 3. The CDR3 spans 15 residues. DNA for the CDR3: TGTGCCAGCAGCCTCGGGACAGGGGCCAATCAGCCCCAGCATTTT. It is translated as CASSLGTGANQPQHF.

The V call is TRBV5-5, the J call TRBJ2-7; D is undetermined. V was pared by 2 bases and J by 2 bases, with 2 bases between. The CDR3 consists of 11 residues. Germline values: CDR1 SGHKS, CDR2 YYEKEE (reference sequence). The CDR3 DNA reads TGTGCCAGCAGCTTCGCCTACGAGCAGTACTTC. Encoded protein: CASSFAYEQYF.

V usage is TRBV7-5 and J usage is TRBJ1-1. TRBV7-5 is given as a pseudogene. The CDR3 has 11 amino acids. The CDR3 protein is CVPWRNTEAFF. The CDR3 DNA sequence: TGTGTCCCCTGGAGGAATACTGAAGCTTTCTTT.

V is TRBV5-4 and J is TRBJ2-7; 9 bases fit TRBD1. With V trimmed by 3 bases and J by 2 bases, 0 bases remained unmatched. The CDR3 runs to 13 residues. CDR1 and CDR2 (germline): SGHNT, YYREEE (reference sequence). CDR3 bases: TGTGCCAGCAGCTGGACAGGGGCCTACGAGCAGTACTTC. Its translation: CASSWTGAYEQYF.

This clone was found a few times. V gene TRBV19 combines with J gene TRBJ1-1, with D possibly TRBD1 on 5 matching bases. CDR3 length equals 14 residues. Germline V gene lookup returns CDR1 LNHDA and CDR2 SQIVND (reference sequence). V lost 5 bases, J lost 2 bases, and 12 bases lay in between. CDR3 sequence reads: CASSRSDSNTEAFF. CDR3 bases: TGTGCCAGTAGTCGGTCCGACAGCAACACTGAAGCTTTCTTT.

The count of this clone is one. The V call is TRBV9, the J call TRBJ1-2; D is uncertain. Trimming took off 3 bases at V and 4 bases at J, with 16 bases between the two ends. CDR1 and CDR2 (germline): SGDLS, YYNGEE. CDR3 length: 15 residues. In nucleotides, the CDR3 is TGTGCCAGCAGCGGACTGTACGAGGCCCTCTATGGCTACACCTTC. This codes for CASSGLYEALYGYTF.

The rearrangement joins TRBV4-3 to TRBJ2-1, with D possibly matching TRBD1 (5 bases). The V gene lost 5 bases and the J gene lost 6 bases, with 17 bases spanning the gap. The CDR3 totals 15 residues. Germline CDR1 and CDR2: LGHNA and YSLEER. This chain's CDR3 is CASSYQQGLGNEQFF. As DNA, the CDR3 is TGCGCCAGCAGCTACCAGCAGGGTTTAGGCAATGAGCAGTTCTTC.

The chain has TRBV9 and TRBJ1-6; TRBD1 matches at 7 bases. The CDR3 has 16 residues. V lost 0 bases, J lost 7 bases, and 7 bases stayed unmatched. The V gene's germline CDR1 is SGDLS and CDR2 YYNGEE. CDR3 amino acids: CASSVGSAGGNSPLHF. DNA of the CDR3: TGTGCCAGCAGCGTAGGGTCGGCAGGGGGGAATTCACCCCTCCACTTT. The entire variable domain, with the rest obtained from reference TRBV9 and TRBJ1-6, is as follows: DSGVTQTPKHLITATGQRVTLRCSPRSGDLSVYWYQQSLDQGLQFLIQYYNGEERAKGNILERFSAQQFPDLHSELNLSSLELGDSALYFCASSVGSAGGNSPLHFGNGTRLTVT.

The rearrangement joins TRBV3-1 (or the pseudogene TRBV3-2) to TRBJ2-7, with 7 bases matching TRBD2. Germline loops: CDR1 LGHDT, CDR2 YNNKEL (reference sequence). The V gene end was trimmed by 6 bases and the J gene end by 3 bases; junction bases not matched to a gene: 8. This CDR3 comprises 14 residues. The DNA of the CDR3 is TGTGCCAGCAGGGCGGAGCGGGGAGGCTACGAGCAGTACTTC. Protein product: CASRAERGGYEQYF.

The rearrangement uses TRBV4-1 and TRBJ1-2; D ambiguous. CDR3 length: 15 residues. CDR1 is MGHRA and CDR2 is YSYEKL in the germline V gene. V was pared by 0 bases and J by 2 bases, with 10 bases between. In DNA form, the CDR3 reads TGCGCCAGCAGCCAAGACGTCTCGGTGAACTATGGCTACACCTTC. Its translation is CASSQDVSVNYGYTF.

The CDR3, as DNA: TGTGCCAGCTCACCCGACCGTCTAGCGGGGACAGATACGCAGTATTTT. Protein sequence: CASSPDRLAGTDTQYF. This chain uses TRBV18 with TRBJ2-3; 9 bases are a match to TRBD2. J was trimmed by 3 bases and V by 3 bases; bases with no gene match: 7. The CDR3 runs 16 residues. CDR1 and CDR2 from the germline V gene are KGHSH and LQKENI.

The V call is TRBV7-6, the J call TRBJ2-2; tentative D call: TRBD1 (5 bases). Deletions cut 3 bases from V and 0 bases from J, with 8 bases between. The length of the CDR3 is 15 residues. Germline lookup yields CDR1 SGHVS and CDR2 FNYEAQ. CDR3 amino acids: CASSFQGSNTGELFF. The CDR3 DNA sequence: TGTGCCAGCAGCTTTCAGGGATCGAACACCGGGGAGCTGTTTTTT.

The chain employs TRBV19 and TRBJ2-2, with 12 bases identical to TRBD1. CDR3 length: 16 amino acids. Germline V gene data show CDR1 as LNHDA and CDR2 as SQIVND (reference sequence). The junction had 4 bases not matched to a gene; V was cut back by 5 bases and J by 3 bases. The DNA for the CDR3 is TGTGCCAGTAGTGAGGGACAGGGGGCGCACACCGGGGAGCTGTTTTTT. This gives the protein CASSEGQGAHTGELFF.

This clone was recorded only once. The rearrangement joins TRBV30 to TRBJ1-1; 12 positions match TRBD1. The length of the CDR3 is 13 residues. J lost 8 bases, V lost 5 bases, and 6 bases had no gene match. Germline-derived CDR1 and CDR2 are GTSNPN and SVGIG (reference sequence). In nucleotides, the CDR3 is TGTGCCTGGCGTGGGACAGGGGGCTTAGAAGCTTTCTTT. Its translation is CAWRGTGGLEAFF.